This is a list of T cell receptor beta chains from one sample in a study of cytomegalovirus exposure and HLA in healthy donors. Method: immunoSEQ multiplex PCR; TCRdb's copy keeps in-frame clones and lacks some. The table shows 81,000 or so clones, with about 69% occurring only once. Specimen: PBMCs. The receptors shown here come from a man aged 60 to 69 in good health and CMV-seronegative. The CDR3 runs from the conserved cysteine through the conserved F or W. The order of the fields is CDR3 protein, CDR3 DNA, J gene, V gene, D gene, clone size. A D gene is named only where the DNA matches it firmly. Only part of the rows carry a size: once, few, many, or a class if the clone is expanded.

cdr3_aa: CASSHPAGDEQFF; cdr3_nt: TGCGCCAGCAGCCATCCCGCCGGAGATGAGCAGTTCTTC; j_call: TRBJ2-1; v_call: TRBV4-1; d_call: NA; clone_size: NA
cdr3_aa: CASSIGGGNAETQYF; cdr3_nt: TGTGCCAGCAGCATTGGTGGGGGGAACGCGGAGACCCAGTACTTC; j_call: TRBJ2-5; v_call: TRBV5-6; d_call: NA; clone_size: NA
cdr3_aa: CASSLSGNTEAFF; cdr3_nt: TGTGCCAGCAGCTTGTCCGGGAACACTGAAGCTTTCTTT; j_call: TRBJ1-1; v_call: TRBV7-9; d_call: NA; clone_size: NA
cdr3_aa: CASSLGQGGYNEQFF; cdr3_nt: TGTGCCAGCAGCCTGGGACAGGGAGGCTACAATGAGCAGTTCTTC; j_call: TRBJ2-1; v_call: TRBV5-6; d_call: TRBD1; clone_size: NA
cdr3_aa: CASSSFGTAYQETQYF; cdr3_nt: TGTGCCAGCAGCTCCTTCGGGACAGCGTACCAAGAGACCCAGTACTTC; j_call: TRBJ2-5; v_call: TRBV7-8; d_call: TRBD1; clone_size: NA
cdr3_aa: CASSVRERYGYTF; cdr3_nt: TGTGCCAGCAGCGTGCGGGAGCGCTATGGCTACACCTTC; j_call: TRBJ1-2; v_call: TRBV9; d_call: NA; clone_size: NA
cdr3_aa: CASSLVQGDKNIQYF; cdr3_nt: TGTGCCAGCAGCTTAGTACAGGGGGACAAAAACATTCAGTACTTC; j_call: TRBJ2-4; v_call: TRBV7-4; d_call: TRBD1; clone_size: NA
cdr3_aa: CASSELGSSGDTDTQYF; cdr3_nt: TGTGCCAGCAGTGAATTGGGGTCTAGCGGGGACACAGATACGCAGTATTTT; j_call: TRBJ2-3; v_call: TRBV25-1; d_call: TRBD2; clone_size: NA
cdr3_aa: CASSGQVRESPLHF; cdr3_nt: TGTGCCAGTAGTGGCCAGGTTAGGGAGTCACCCCTCCACTTT; j_call: TRBJ1-6; v_call: TRBV19; d_call: NA; clone_size: NA
cdr3_aa: CASRADEGQGSSGANVLTF; cdr3_nt: TGCGCCAGCAGGGCCGATGAAGGACAGGGGAGCTCTGGGGCCAACGTCCTGACTTTC; j_call: TRBJ2-6; v_call: TRBV10-1; d_call: TRBD1; clone_size: NA
cdr3_aa: CASSEAGLSYEQYF; cdr3_nt: TGTGCCAGCAGTGAAGCCGGACTCTCCTACGAGCAGTACTTC; j_call: TRBJ2-7; v_call: TRBV6-1; d_call: NA; clone_size: NA
cdr3_aa: CASSMSPGRVKAKETQYF; cdr3_nt: TGTGCCAGTAGTATGTCTCCCGGCAGGGTCAAGGCCAAGGAGACCCAGTACTTC; j_call: TRBJ2-5; v_call: TRBV19; d_call: NA; clone_size: NA
cdr3_aa: CASSQEPAGGSYNEQFF; cdr3_nt: TGTGCCAGCAGCCAAGAACCAGCGGGGGGTTCGTACAATGAGCAGTTCTTC; j_call: TRBJ2-1; v_call: TRBV4-2; d_call: TRBD2; clone_size: NA
cdr3_aa: CSVHPGGGAEAFF; cdr3_nt: TGCAGCGTTCACCCGGGCGGAGGGGCTGAAGCTTTCTTT; j_call: TRBJ1-1; v_call: TRBV29-1; d_call: NA; clone_size: NA
cdr3_aa: CASSYQTGRNTEAFF; cdr3_nt: TGTGCCAGCAGCTATCAGACAGGGCGGAACACTGAAGCTTTCTTT; j_call: TRBJ1-1; v_call: TRBV11-2; d_call: TRBD1; clone_size: NA
cdr3_aa: CAWSFYRNYGYTF; cdr3_nt: TGTGCCTGGAGTTTTTACCGGAACTATGGCTACACCTTC; j_call: TRBJ1-2; v_call: TRBV30; d_call: NA; clone_size: NA
cdr3_aa: CASSPKDREAFF; cdr3_nt: TGTGCCAGCAGCCCAAAGGACAGGGAAGCTTTCTTT; j_call: TRBJ1-1; v_call: TRBV5-6; d_call: TRBD1; clone_size: few
cdr3_aa: CADAGGLFSGEQFF; cdr3_nt: TGTGCCGACGCTGGGGGACTATTTAGTGGTGAGCAGTTCTTC; j_call: TRBJ2-1; v_call: TRBV2; d_call: TRBD2; clone_size: NA
cdr3_aa: CASSPREAF; cdr3_nt: TGTGCCAGCAGCCCCCGGGAGGCCTTC; j_call: TRBJ1-2; v_call: TRBV9; d_call: NA; clone_size: NA
cdr3_aa: CASKTSGGVSYNEQFF; cdr3_nt: TGTGCCAGTAAGACTAGCGGGGGAGTCTCCTACAATGAGCAGTTCTTC; j_call: TRBJ2-1; v_call: TRBV27; d_call: TRBD2; clone_size: NA
cdr3_aa: CASSGTGEANYGYTF; cdr3_nt: TGTGCCAGCAGCGGGACAGGGGAAGCTAACTATGGCTACACCTTC; j_call: TRBJ1-2; v_call: TRBV2; d_call: TRBD1; clone_size: once
cdr3_aa: CASSRGETQYF; cdr3_nt: TGCGCCAGCAGCCGCGGAGAGACCCAGTACTTC; j_call: TRBJ2-5; v_call: TRBV4-1; d_call: NA; clone_size: NA
cdr3_aa: CASSLVGAGGETQYF; cdr3_nt: TGTGCCAGCAGCTTGGTGGGGGCAGGGGGGGAGACCCAGTACTTC; j_call: TRBJ2-5; v_call: TRBV5-6; d_call: NA; clone_size: NA
cdr3_aa: CAWSSTRENPYGYTF; cdr3_nt: TGTGCCTGGAGTTCTACCAGGGAAAACCCCTATGGCTACACCTTC; j_call: TRBJ1-2; v_call: TRBV30; d_call: NA; clone_size: once
cdr3_aa: CASTGGDRIYEQYF; cdr3_nt: TGTGCCAGCACTGGAGGGGACAGGATCTACGAGCAGTACTTC; j_call: TRBJ2-7; v_call: TRBV2; d_call: TRBD1; clone_size: NA
cdr3_aa: CASSQNTDTQYF; cdr3_nt: TGTGCCAGCAGCCAGAACACAGATACGCAGTATTTT; j_call: TRBJ2-3; v_call: TRBV2; d_call: NA; clone_size: NA
cdr3_aa: CASSEASGGAEISNTEAFF; cdr3_nt: TGTGCCAGCAGTGAAGCAAGCGGAGGGGCCGAAATTTCGAACACTGAAGCTTTCTTT; j_call: TRBJ1-1; v_call: TRBV2; d_call: NA; clone_size: NA
cdr3_aa: CASSQDGGGADTQYF; cdr3_nt: TGCGCCAGCAGCCAAGACGGAGGGGGGGCCGATACGCAGTATTTT; j_call: TRBJ2-3; v_call: TRBV4-1; d_call: NA; clone_size: NA
cdr3_aa: CASSIAGSRTDTQYF; cdr3_nt: TGTGCCAGCAGTATAGCGGGGTCCAGGACAGATACGCAGTATTTT; j_call: TRBJ2-3; v_call: TRBV6-4; d_call: TRBD2; clone_size: NA
cdr3_aa: CASSSSGAQVASGAFF; cdr3_nt: TGTGCCAGCAGCTCGTCAGGGGCACAGGTTGCCAGTGGGGCTTTCTTT; j_call: TRBJ1-1; v_call: TRBV5-5; d_call: NA; clone_size: NA
cdr3_aa: CASSGQPHNSPLHF; cdr3_nt: TGTGCCAGCAGTGGACAGCCGCATAATTCACCCCTCCACTTT; j_call: TRBJ1-6; v_call: TRBV6-5; d_call: NA; clone_size: NA
cdr3_aa: CASSPRGTDSYNEQFF; cdr3_nt: TGTGCCAGCAGCCCCAGGGGGACTGACTCCTACAATGAGCAGTTCTTC; j_call: TRBJ2-1; v_call: TRBV13; d_call: NA; clone_size: NA
cdr3_aa: CASRPLAGGPTGELFF; cdr3_nt: TGTGCCAGCAGACCTTTAGCGGGGGGCCCAACCGGGGAGCTGTTTTTT; j_call: TRBJ2-2; v_call: TRBV2; d_call: TRBD2; clone_size: NA
cdr3_aa: CASRRRGTYGYTF; cdr3_nt: TGTGCCAGCAGGAGGAGGGGAACCTATGGCTACACCTTC; j_call: TRBJ1-2; v_call: TRBV11-3; d_call: NA; clone_size: NA
cdr3_aa: CASSLAGGYGYTF; cdr3_nt: TGTGCCAGCAGCTTGGCAGGGGGGTATGGCTACACCTTC; j_call: TRBJ1-2; v_call: TRBV11-2; d_call: TRBD1; clone_size: NA
cdr3_aa: CAIKREASTDTQYF; cdr3_nt: TGTGCCATCAAGCGGGAGGCTAGCACAGATACGCAGTATTTT; j_call: TRBJ2-3; v_call: TRBV6-1; d_call: TRBD2; clone_size: NA
cdr3_aa: CASSQQRGTEQYF; cdr3_nt: TGTGCCAGCAGTCAACAGCGGGGTACCGAGCAGTACTTC; j_call: TRBJ2-7; v_call: TRBV6-5; d_call: TRBD2; clone_size: NA
cdr3_aa: CASRERGAYETQYF; cdr3_nt: TGTGCCAGCAGAGAGCGGGGGGCCTATGAGACCCAGTACTTC; j_call: TRBJ2-5; v_call: TRBV2; d_call: TRBD2; clone_size: NA
cdr3_aa: CASSLRSGNEQFF; cdr3_nt: TGTGCCAGCAGCTTAAGGTCGGGCAATGAGCAGTTCTTC; j_call: TRBJ2-1; v_call: TRBV7-2; d_call: NA; clone_size: NA
cdr3_aa: CASSSYRAPYEQYF; cdr3_nt: TGTGCCAGCAGCTCTTACAGGGCTCCCTACGAGCAGTACTTC; j_call: TRBJ2-7; v_call: TRBV7-3; d_call: NA; clone_size: NA
cdr3_aa: CASSLDGGPQHF; cdr3_nt: TGCGCCAGCAGCTTGGATGGAGGCCCCCAGCATTTT; j_call: TRBJ1-5; v_call: TRBV5-1; d_call: NA; clone_size: NA
cdr3_aa: CASSPDGTGPSYEQYF; cdr3_nt: TGTGCCAGCAGCCCAGACGGGACAGGCCCCTCCTACGAGCAGTACTTC; j_call: TRBJ2-7; v_call: TRBV9; d_call: TRBD1; clone_size: once
cdr3_aa: CASSLVANRGSNTEAFF; cdr3_nt: TGCGCCAGCAGCTTGGTGGCCAACAGGGGGTCGAACACTGAAGCTTTCTTT; j_call: TRBJ1-1; v_call: TRBV5-1; d_call: TRBD1; clone_size: NA
cdr3_aa: CASTPNPDRNYGYTF; cdr3_nt: TGTGCCAGCACCCCCAACCCGGACAGAAACTATGGCTACACCTTC; j_call: TRBJ1-2; v_call: TRBV6-1; d_call: NA; clone_size: NA
cdr3_aa: CASGFRSYEQYF; cdr3_nt: TGTGCTAGTGGTTTTCGTTCCTACGAGCAGTACTTC; j_call: TRBJ2-7; v_call: TRBV12-5; d_call: NA; clone_size: NA
cdr3_aa: CASSPHPGQGETEAFF; cdr3_nt: TGTGCCAGCAGCCCCCATCCGGGACAGGGGGAAACTGAAGCTTTCTTT; j_call: TRBJ1-1; v_call: TRBV7-8; d_call: TRBD1; clone_size: NA
cdr3_aa: CSVRQGDTEAFF; cdr3_nt: TGCAGCGTCCGACAGGGAGACACTGAAGCTTTCTTT; j_call: TRBJ1-1; v_call: TRBV29-1; d_call: TRBD1; clone_size: few
cdr3_aa: CASSSRQGSYEQYF; cdr3_nt: TGTGCCAGCAGCTCACGACAGGGTAGTTACGAGCAGTACTTC; j_call: TRBJ2-7; v_call: TRBV11-2; d_call: TRBD1; clone_size: once
cdr3_aa: CASGRLAGARGETQYF; cdr3_nt: TGTGCCAGCGGAAGACTAGCGGGGGCCAGGGGAGAGACCCAGTACTTC; j_call: TRBJ2-5; v_call: TRBV27; d_call: TRBD2; clone_size: NA
cdr3_aa: CASSLEAVCNQPQHF; cdr3_nt: TGTGCCAGCAGTTTAGAGGCAGTGTGCAATCAGCCCCAGCATTTT; j_call: TRBJ1-5; v_call: TRBV27; d_call: NA; clone_size: NA
cdr3_aa: CASSQVTGTPGENEQFF; cdr3_nt: TGCGCCAGCAGCCAAGTTACCGGGACTCCGGGGGAGAATGAGCAGTTCTTC; j_call: TRBJ2-1; v_call: TRBV4-1; d_call: NA; clone_size: NA
cdr3_aa: CSARASWGYTF; cdr3_nt: TGCAGTGCAAGGGCTAGCTGGGGCTACACCTTC; j_call: TRBJ1-2; v_call: TRBV20-1; d_call: NA; clone_size: NA